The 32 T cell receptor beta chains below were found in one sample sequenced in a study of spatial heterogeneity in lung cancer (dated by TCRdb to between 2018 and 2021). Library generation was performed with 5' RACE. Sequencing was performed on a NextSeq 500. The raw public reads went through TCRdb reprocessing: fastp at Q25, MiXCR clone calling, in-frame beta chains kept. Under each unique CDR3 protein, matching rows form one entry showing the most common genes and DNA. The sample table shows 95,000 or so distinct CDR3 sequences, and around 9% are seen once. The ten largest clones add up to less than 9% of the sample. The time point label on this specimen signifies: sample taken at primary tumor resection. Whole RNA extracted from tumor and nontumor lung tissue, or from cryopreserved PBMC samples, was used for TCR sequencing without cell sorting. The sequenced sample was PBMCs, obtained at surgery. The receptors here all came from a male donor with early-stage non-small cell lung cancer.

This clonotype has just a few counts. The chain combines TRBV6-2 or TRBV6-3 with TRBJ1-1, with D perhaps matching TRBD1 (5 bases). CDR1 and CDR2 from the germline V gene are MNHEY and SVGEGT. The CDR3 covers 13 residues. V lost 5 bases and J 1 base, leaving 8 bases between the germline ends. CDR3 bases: TGTGCCAGCAGTGGACACTCGAACACTGAAGCTTTCTTT. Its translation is CASSGHSNTEAFF.

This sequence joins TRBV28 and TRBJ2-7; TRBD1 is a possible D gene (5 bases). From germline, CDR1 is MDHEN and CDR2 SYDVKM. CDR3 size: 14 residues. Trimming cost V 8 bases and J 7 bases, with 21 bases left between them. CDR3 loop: CASCHDRALREQYF. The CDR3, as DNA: TGTGCCAGCTGCCACGACAGAGCGCTACGGGAGCAGTACTTC. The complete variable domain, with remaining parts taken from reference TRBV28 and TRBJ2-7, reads DVKVTQSSRYLVKRTGEKVFLECVQDMDHENMFWYRQDPGLGLRLIYFSYDVKMKEKGDIPEGYSVSREKKERFSLILESASTNQTSMYLCASCHDRALREQYFGPGTRLTVT.

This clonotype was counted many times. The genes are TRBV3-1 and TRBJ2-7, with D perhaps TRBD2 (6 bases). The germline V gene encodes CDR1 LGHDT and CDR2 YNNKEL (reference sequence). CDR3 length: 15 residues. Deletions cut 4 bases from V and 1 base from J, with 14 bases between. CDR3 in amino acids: CASSPKRVPSYEQYF. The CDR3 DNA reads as TGTGCCAGCAGCCCCAAGCGGGTCCCTTCCTACGAGCAGTACTTC.

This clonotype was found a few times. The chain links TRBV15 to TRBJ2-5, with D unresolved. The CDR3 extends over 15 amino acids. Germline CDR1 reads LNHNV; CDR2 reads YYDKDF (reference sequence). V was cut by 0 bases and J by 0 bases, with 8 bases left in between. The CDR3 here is CATSRDPGYQETQYF. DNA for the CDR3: TGTGCCACCAGCAGAGATCCCGGGTACCAAGAGACCCAGTACTTC.

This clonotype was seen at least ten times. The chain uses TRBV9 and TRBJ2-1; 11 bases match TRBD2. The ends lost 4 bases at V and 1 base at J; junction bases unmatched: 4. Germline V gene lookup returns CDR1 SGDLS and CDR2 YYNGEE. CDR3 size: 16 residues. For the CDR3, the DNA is TGTGCCAGCAGCTTAACTAGCGGGGGATCCTACAATGAGCAGTTCTTC. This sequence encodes CASSLTSGGSYNEQFF.

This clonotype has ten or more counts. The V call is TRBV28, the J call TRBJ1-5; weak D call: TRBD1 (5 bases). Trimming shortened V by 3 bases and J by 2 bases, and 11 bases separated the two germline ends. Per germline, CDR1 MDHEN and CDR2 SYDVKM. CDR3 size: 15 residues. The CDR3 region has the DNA TGTGCCAGCAGTTTGGGGGGATTCGGCAATCAGCCCCAGCATTTT. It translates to CASSLGGFGNQPQHF. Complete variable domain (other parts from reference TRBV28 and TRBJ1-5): DVKVTQSSRYLVKRTGEKVFLECVQDMDHENMFWYRQDPGLGLRLIYFSYDVKMKEKGDIPEGYSVSREKKERFSLILESASTNQTSMYLCASSLGGFGNQPQHFGDGTRLSIL.

The CDR3: CASSRQQNTGELFF. CDR3 coding DNA: TGTGCCAGCAGTCGCCAGCAGAACACCGGGGAGCTGTTTTTT. The chain joins TRBV6-5 to TRBJ2-2; D is unresolved. This CDR3 is 14 amino acids long. Deletions cut 5 bases from V and 1 base from J, with 8 bases between. Germline CDR1 MNHEY, CDR2 SVGAGI.

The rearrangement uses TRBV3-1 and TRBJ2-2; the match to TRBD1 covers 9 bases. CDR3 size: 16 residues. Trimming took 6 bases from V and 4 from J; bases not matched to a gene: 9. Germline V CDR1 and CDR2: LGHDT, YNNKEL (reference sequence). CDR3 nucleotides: TGTGCCAGCAGACAAACTGGGACAGGGTCCACCGGGGAGCTGTTTTTT. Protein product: CASRQTGTGSTGELFF.

The CDR3 loop is CASSLGLGPNTEAFF. CDR3 coding DNA: TGCGCCAGCAGCTTGGGGCTGGGACCCAACACTGAAGCTTTCTTT. The chain has TRBV5-1 and TRBJ1-1, with D possibly TRBD1 on 5 matching bases. V lost 0 bases and J lost 2, with 11 bases in between. Per the germline V gene, CDR1 is SGHRS and CDR2 is YFSETQ. The CDR3 covers 15 residues.

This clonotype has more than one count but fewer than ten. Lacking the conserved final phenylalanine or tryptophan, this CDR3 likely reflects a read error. The CDR3 spells CATEEGRNNEQFL. The CDR3 coding sequence is TGTGCCACCGAGGAAGGGAGGAACAATGAGCAGTTCCTC. The chain is built from TRBV5-4 and TRBJ2-1; possibly TRBD2 for D (6 bases). V dropped 9 bases and J dropped 5 bases, with 15 bases sitting between them. CDR3 length equals 13 residues. Looked up from germline, CDR1 is SGHNT and CDR2 is YYREEE (reference sequence).

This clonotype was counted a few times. The CDR3 is CASSEGLAKNIQYF. CDR3 nucleotides: TGCGCCAGCAGCGAGGGGTTGGCCAAAAACATTCAGTACTTC. The chain joins TRBV4-1 to TRBJ2-4; D tentatively fits TRBD1 or TRBD2 (5 bases each). The V end was cut by 5 bases, the J end by 1 base, with 9 bases between. The length of the CDR3 is 14 residues. Germline V CDR1 and CDR2: MGHRA, YSYEKL.

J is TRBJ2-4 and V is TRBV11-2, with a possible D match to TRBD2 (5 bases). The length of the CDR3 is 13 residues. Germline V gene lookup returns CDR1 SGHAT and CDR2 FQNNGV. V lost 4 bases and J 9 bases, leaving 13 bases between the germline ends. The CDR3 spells CASSSRQLGIQYF. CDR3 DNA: TGTGCCAGCAGCTCCAGGCAACTAGGCATTCAGTACTTC.

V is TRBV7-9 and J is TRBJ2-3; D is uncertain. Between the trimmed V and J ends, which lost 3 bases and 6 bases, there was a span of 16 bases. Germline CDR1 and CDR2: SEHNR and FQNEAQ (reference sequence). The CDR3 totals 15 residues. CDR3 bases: TGTGCCAGCAGCTTGTCCCCGATTATTGGGGATACGCAGTATTTT. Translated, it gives CASSLSPIIGDTQYF.

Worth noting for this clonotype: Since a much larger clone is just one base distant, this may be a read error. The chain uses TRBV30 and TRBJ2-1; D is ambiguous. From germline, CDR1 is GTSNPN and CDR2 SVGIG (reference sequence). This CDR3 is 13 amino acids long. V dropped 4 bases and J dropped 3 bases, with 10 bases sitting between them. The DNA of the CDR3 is TGTGCCTGGACGGAGTGGATCTACAATGAGCAGTTCTTC. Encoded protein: CAWTEWIYNEQFF. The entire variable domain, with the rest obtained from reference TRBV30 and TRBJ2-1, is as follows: SQTIHQWPATLVQPVGSPLSLECTVEGTSNPNLYWYRQAAGRGLQLLFYSVGIGQISSEVPQNLSASRPQDRQFILSSKKLLLSDSGFYLCAWTEWIYNEQFFGPGTRLTVL.

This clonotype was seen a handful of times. CDR3: CASSSSFWGHEQFF. Written as DNA, the CDR3 is TGTGCCAGCAGCTCGTCGTTCTGGGGCCATGAGCAGTTCTTC. The J gene is TRBJ2-1, the V gene TRBV7-2, with D possibly matching TRBD1 (5 bases). The CDR3 is made up of 14 amino acids. V lost 4 bases to trimming and J lost 8 bases, with 15 bases between them. Germline CDR1 is SGHTA and CDR2 is FQGNSA.

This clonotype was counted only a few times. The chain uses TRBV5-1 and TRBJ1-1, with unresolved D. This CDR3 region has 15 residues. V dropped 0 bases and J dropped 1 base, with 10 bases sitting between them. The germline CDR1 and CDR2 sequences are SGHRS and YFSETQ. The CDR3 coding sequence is TGCGCCAGCAGCTTGGAGGTCGCTGGGAACACTGAAGCTTTCTTT. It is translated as CASSLEVAGNTEAFF.

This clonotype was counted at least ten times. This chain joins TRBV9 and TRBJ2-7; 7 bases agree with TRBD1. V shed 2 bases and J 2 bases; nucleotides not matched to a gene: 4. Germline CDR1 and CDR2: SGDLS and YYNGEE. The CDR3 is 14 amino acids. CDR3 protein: CASSVGDSTYEQYF. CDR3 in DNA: TGTGCCAGCAGCGTGGGGGACAGTACCTACGAGCAGTACTTC.

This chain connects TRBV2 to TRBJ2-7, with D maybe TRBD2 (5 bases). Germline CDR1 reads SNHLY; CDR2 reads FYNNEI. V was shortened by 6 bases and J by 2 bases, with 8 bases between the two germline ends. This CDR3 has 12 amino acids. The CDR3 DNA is TGTGCCAGCAGCGCCGGGGCCTACGAGCAGTACTTC. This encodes CASSAGAYEQYF.

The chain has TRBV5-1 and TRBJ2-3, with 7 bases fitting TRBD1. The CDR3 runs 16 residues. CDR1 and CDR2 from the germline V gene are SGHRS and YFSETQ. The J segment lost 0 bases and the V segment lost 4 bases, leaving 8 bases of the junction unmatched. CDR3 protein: CASSRPTGVSTDTQYF. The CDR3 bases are TGCGCCAGCAGCCGACCAACAGGGGTTAGCACAGATACGCAGTATTTT.

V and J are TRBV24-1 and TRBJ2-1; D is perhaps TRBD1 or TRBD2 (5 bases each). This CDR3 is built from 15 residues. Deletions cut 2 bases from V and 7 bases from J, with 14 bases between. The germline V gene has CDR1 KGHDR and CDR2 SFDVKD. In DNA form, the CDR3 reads TGTGCCACCAGTGATTCCGGGACCTTTAAAAATGAGCAGTTCTTC. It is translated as CATSDSGTFKNEQFF.

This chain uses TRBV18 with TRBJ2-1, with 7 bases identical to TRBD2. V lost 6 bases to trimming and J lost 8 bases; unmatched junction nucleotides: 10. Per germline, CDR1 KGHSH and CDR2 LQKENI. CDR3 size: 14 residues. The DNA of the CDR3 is TGTGCCAGCTCCCAGAAGGGAGGGTCGGATGAGCAGTTCTTC. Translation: CASSQKGGSDEQFF.

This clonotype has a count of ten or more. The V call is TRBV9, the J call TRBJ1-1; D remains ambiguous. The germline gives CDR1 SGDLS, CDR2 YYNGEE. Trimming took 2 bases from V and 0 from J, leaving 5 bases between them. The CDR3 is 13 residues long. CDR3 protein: CASSVNMNTEAFF. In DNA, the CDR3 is TGTGCCAGCAGCGTTAATATGAACACTGAAGCTTTCTTT.

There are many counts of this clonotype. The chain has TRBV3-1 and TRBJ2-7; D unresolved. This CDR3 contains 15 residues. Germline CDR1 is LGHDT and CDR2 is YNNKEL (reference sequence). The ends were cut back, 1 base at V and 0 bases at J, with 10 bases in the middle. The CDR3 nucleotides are TGTGCCAGCAGCCAAGTCCCTCATACCTCCTACGAGCAGTACTTC. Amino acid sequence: CASSQVPHTSYEQYF.

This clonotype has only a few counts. CDR3 sequence reads: CASSANSDRNYGYTF. CDR3 coding DNA: TGTGCCAGCAGCGCGAACAGTGACAGGAACTATGGCTACACCTTC. The V and J genes are TRBV9 and TRBJ1-2; D might be TRBD1 (6 bases). Deletions cut 3 bases from V and 2 bases from J, with 14 bases between. The germline V gene encodes CDR1 SGDLS and CDR2 YYNGEE. The CDR3 totals 15 residues.

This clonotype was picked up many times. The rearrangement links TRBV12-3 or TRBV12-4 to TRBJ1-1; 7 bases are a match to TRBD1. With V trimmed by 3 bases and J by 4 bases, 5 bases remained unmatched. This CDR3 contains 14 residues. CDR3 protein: CASSFSQGGTEAFF. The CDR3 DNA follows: TGTGCCAGCAGTTTCTCTCAGGGGGGCACTGAAGCTTTCTTT.

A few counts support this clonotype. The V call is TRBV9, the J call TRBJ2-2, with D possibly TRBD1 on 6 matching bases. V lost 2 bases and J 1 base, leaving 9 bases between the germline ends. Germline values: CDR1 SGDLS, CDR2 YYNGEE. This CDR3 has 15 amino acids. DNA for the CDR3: TGTGCCAGCAGCGTCGGGACACAGAACACCGGGGAGCTGTTTTTT. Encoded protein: CASSVGTQNTGELFF.

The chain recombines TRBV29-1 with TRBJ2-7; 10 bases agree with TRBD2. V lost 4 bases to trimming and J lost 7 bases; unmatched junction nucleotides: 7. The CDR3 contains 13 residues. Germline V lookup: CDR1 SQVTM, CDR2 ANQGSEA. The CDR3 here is CSVGLAGAGEQYF. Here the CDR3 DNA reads TGCAGCGTTGGCCTAGCGGGAGCGGGAGAGCAGTACTTC.

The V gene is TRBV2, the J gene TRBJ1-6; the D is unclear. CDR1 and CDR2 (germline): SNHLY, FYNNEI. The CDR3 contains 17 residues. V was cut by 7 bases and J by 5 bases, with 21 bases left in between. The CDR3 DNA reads TGTGCCAGCAACTTCCGGGCCCCAGTCTCACATAATTCACCCCTCCACTTT. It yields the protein CASNFRAPVSHNSPLHF.

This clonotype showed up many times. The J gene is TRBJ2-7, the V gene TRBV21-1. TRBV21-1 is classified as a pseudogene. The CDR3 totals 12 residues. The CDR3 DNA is TGTGCCAGCAGCAAATTATGTGGAAACAGGTTCTTC. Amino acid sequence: CASSKLCGNRFF.

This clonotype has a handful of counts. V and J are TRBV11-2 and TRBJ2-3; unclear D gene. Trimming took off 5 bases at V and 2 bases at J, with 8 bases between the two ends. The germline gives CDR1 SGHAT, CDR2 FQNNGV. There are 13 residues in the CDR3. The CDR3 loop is CASSPGNTDTQYF. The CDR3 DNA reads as TGTGCCAGCAGCCCCGGAAACACAGATACGCAGTATTTT.

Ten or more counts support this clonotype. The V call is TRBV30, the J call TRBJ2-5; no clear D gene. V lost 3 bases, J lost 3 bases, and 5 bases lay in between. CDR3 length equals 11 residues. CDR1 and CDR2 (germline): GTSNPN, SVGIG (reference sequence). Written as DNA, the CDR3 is TGTGCCTGGAGAAGTGAAGAGACCCAGTACTTC. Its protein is CAWRSEETQYF. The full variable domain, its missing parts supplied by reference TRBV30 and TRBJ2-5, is SQTIHQWPATLVQPVGSPLSLECTVEGTSNPNLYWYRQAAGRGLQLLFYSVGIGQISSEVPQNLSASRPQDRQFILSSKKLLLSDSGFYLCAWRSEETQYFGPGTRLLVL.

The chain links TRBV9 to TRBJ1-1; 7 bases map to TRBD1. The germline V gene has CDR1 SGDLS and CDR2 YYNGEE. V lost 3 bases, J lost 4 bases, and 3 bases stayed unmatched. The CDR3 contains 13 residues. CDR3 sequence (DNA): TGTGCCAGCAGCGCAGGACAGGCCACTGAAGCTTTCTTT. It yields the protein CASSAGQATEAFF.